This TCR beta chain was obtained from a study of early T cells in non-severe SARS-CoV-2 infection. On the study more broadly: The authors sequenced bulk RNA from unsorted whole blood, leaving chains unpaired. Broader study findings: Database matching using VDJdb favored anti-spike CD8 responses, with private and CD4 specificities left missing.

V was shortened by 5 bases and J by 4 bases, with 18 bases between the two germline ends. CDR1 and CDR2 (germline): SGHTA, FQGNSA. CDR3 length: 15 amino acids. This clonotype came up many times. What it binds is unknown. Unique molecular identifiers (one per individual cDNA molecule) were attached. TCRdb independently ran MiXCR on the 5' RACE reads; one entry per CDR3 protein. The data show 70,000 to 75,000 distinct CDR3 sequences, with around 12% seen just once and around 4.5% held by the top ten. The chain recombines TRBV7-2 with TRBJ2-7, with no clear D. Sequencing was performed on whole blood. The sequence was collected from an adult who was a healthcare worker with PCR-confirmed SARS-CoV-2 infection or an uninfected control (not recorded which). The CDR3 reads CASSLEAASQYEQYF. Written as DNA, the CDR3 is TGTGCCAGCAGCCTAGAAGCAGCCTCGCAGTACGAGCAGTACTTC.